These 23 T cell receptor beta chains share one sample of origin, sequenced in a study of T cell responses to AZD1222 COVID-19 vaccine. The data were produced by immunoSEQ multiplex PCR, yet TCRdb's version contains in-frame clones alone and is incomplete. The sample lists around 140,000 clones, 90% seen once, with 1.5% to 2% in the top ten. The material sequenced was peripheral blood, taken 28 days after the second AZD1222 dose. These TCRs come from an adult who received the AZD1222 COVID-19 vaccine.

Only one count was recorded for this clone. The CDR3 DNA sequence: TGTGCCACCAGCAGAGATCAGGCCCAGGGCTATAATTCACCCCTCCACTTT. Its protein is CATSRDQAQGYNSPLHF. The chain has TRBV15 and TRBJ1-6; D may be TRBD1 (5 bases). V was cut by 0 bases and J by 3 bases, with 12 bases left in between. This CDR3 is built from 17 residues. Germline V gene lookup returns CDR1 LNHNV and CDR2 YYDKDF (reference sequence).

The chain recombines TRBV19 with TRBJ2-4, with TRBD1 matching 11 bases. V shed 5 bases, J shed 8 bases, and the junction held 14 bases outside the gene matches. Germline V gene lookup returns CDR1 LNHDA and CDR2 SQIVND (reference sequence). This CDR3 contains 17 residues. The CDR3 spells CASSSRPGQGVKYIQYF. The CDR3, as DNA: TGTGCCAGTAGTTCCCGACCGGGACAGGGGGTGAAGTACATTCAGTACTTC.

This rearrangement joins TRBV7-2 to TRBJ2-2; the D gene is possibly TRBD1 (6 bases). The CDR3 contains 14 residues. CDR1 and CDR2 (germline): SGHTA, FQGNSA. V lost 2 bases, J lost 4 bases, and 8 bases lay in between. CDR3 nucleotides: TGTGCCAGCAGCTTACAGGGGAGCACCGGGGAGCTGTTTTTT. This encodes CASSLQGSTGELFF.

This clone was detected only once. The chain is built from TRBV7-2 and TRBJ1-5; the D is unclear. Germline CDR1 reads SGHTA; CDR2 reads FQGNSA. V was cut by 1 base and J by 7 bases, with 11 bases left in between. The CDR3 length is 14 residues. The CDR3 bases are TGTGCCAGCAGCTTAGAGGAGTCGCACCAGCCCCAGCATTTT. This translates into CASSLEESHQPQHF.

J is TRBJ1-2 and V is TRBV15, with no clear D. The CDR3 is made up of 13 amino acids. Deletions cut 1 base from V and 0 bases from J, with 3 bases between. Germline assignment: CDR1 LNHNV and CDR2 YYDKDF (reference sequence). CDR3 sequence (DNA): TGTGCCACCAGCAGAGGGGCTAACTATGGCTACACCTTC. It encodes CATSRGANYGYTF.

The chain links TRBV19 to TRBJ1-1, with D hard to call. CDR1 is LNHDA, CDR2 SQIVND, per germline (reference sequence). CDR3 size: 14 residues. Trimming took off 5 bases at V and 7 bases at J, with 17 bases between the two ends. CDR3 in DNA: TGTGCCAGTAGTCTCCTCCCCCGGGGAAGTGAAGCTTTCTTT. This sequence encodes CASSLLPRGSEAFF. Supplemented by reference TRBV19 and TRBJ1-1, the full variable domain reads DGGITQSPKYLFRKEGQNVTLSCEQNLNHDAMYWYRQDPGQGLRLIYYSQIVNDFQKGDIAEGYSVSREKKESFPLTVTSAQKNPTAFYLCASSLLPRGSEAFFGQGTRLTVV.

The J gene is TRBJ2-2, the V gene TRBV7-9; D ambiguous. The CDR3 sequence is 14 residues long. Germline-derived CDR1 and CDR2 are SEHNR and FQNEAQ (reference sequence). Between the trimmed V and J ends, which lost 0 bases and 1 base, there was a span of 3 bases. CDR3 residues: CASSLAVNTGELFF. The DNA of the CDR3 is TGTGCCAGCAGCTTAGCAGTGAACACCGGGGAGCTGTTTTTT.

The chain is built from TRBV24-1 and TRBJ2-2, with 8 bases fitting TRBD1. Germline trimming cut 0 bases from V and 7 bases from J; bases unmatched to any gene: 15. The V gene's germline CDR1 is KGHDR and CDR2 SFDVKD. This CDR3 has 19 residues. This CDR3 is CATSDLHGGQGAADGELFF. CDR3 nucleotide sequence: TGTGCCACCAGTGATTTGCATGGGGGGCAGGGGGCCGCGGACGGGGAGCTGTTTTTT.

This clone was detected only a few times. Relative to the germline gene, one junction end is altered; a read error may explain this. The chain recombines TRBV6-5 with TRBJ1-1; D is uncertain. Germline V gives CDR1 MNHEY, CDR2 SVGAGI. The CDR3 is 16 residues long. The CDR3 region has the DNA TGTGCCAGCAGCTACTCGAGAGCCAGGCTGAACACTGAAGCTTTCTTT. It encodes CASSYSRARLNTEAFF.

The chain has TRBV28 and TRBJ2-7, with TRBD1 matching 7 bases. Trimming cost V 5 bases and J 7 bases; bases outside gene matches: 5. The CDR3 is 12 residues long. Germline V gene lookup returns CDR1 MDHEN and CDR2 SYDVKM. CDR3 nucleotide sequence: TGTGCCAGCAGTGGAACAGGGGCTGAGCAGTACGTC. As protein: CASSGTGAEQYV.

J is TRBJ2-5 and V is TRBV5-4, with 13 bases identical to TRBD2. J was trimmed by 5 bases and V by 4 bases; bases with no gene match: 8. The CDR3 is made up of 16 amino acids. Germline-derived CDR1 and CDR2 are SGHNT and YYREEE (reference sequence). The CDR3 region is CASSRGLAGNRETQYF. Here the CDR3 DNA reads TGTGCCAGCAGCCGGGGACTAGCGGGAAACAGGGAGACCCAGTACTTC.

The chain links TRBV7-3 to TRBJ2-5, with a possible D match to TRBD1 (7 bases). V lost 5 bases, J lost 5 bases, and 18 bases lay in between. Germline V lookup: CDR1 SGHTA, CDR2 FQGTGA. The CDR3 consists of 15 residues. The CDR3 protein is CASSTNSGGLETQYF. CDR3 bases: TGTGCCAGCAGCACTAACTCAGGGGGACTGGAGACCCAGTACTTC.

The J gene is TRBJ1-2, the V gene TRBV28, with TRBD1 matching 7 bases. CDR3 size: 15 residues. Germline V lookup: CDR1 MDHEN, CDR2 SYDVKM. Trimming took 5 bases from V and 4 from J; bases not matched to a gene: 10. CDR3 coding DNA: TGTGCCAGCAGTCCGGGACAGAAGGTGGCCTATGGCTACACCTTC. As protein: CASSPGQKVAYGYTF.

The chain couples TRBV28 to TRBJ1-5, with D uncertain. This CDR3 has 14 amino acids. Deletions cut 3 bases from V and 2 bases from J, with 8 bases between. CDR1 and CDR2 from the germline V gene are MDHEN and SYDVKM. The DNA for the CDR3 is TGTGCCAGCAGTTTGGGGAAGGGCAATCAGCCCCAGCATTTT. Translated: CASSLGKGNQPQHF.

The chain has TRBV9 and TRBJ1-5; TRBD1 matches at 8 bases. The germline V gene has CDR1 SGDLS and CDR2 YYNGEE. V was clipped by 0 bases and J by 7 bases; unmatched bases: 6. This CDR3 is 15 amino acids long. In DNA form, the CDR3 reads TGTGCCAGCAGCGTAGGGACAGGGTTTACGCAGCCCCAGCATTTT. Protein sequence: CASSVGTGFTQPQHF.

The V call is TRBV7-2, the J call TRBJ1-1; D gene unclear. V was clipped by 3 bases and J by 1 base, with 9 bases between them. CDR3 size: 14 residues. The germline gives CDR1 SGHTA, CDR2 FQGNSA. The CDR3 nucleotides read TGTGCCAGCAGCTTTCAGCCAGGGAACACTGAAGCTTTCTTT. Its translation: CASSFQPGNTEAFF.

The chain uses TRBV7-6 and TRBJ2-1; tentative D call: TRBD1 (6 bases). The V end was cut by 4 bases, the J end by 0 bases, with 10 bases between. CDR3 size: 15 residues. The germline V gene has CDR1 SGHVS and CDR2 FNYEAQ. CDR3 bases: TGTGCCAGCAGCTCAACAGGGAACTCCTACAATGAGCAGTTCTTC. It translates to CASSSTGNSYNEQFF.

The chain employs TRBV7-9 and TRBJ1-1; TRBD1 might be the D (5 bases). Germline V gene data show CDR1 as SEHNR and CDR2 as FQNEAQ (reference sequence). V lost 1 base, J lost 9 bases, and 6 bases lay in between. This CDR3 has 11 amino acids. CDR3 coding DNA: TGTGCCAGCAGCTTAGGACAGAAAGCTTTCTTT. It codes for CASSLGQKAFF.

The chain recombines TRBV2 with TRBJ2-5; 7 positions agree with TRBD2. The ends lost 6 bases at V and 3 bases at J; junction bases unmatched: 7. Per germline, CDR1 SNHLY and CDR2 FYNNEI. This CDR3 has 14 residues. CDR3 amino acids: CASRGGGWEETQYF. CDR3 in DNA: TGTGCCAGCAGAGGCGGGGGTTGGGAAGAGACCCAGTACTTC.

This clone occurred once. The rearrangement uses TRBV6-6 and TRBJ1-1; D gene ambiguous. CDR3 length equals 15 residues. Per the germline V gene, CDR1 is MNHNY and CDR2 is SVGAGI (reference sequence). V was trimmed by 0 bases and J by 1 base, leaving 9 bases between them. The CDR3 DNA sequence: TGTGCCAGCAGTTACTCGATCTCGGGGAACACTGAAGCTTTCTTT. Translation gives CASSYSISGNTEAFF.

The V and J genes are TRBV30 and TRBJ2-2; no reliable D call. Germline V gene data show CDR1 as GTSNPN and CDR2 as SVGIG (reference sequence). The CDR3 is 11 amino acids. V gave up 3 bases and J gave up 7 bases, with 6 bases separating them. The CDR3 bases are TGTGCCTGGAGGTCCGGCGGGGAGCTGTTTTTT. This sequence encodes CAWRSGGELFF.

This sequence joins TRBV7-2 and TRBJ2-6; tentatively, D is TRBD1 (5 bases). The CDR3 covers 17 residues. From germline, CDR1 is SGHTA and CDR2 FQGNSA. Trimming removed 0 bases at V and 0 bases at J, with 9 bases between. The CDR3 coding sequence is TGTGCCAGCAGCTTAGCAGGGGTCGGCTCTGGGGCCAACGTCCTGACTTTC. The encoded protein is CASSLAGVGSGANVLTF.

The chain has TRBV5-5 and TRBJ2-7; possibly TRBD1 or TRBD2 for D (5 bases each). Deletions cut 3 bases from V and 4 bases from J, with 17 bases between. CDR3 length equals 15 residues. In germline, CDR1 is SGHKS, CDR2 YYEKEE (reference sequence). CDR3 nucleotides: TGTGCCAGCAGCTATGGGACCCTGCGGACTTACGAGCAGTACGTC. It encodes CASSYGTLRTYEQYV.